The 30 T cell receptor beta chains below all came from one sample that was sequenced in a study of T cell responses to AZD1222 COVID-19 vaccine (dated by TCRdb to about 2021). Interpreted using the paper, the time point label stands for: baseline before first vaccination. Library preparation was by the immunoSEQ multiplex PCR assay. Sourced from immuneACCESS, this table was stored by TCRdb with only in-frame sequences that have V and J called. A share of the clones is absent; for the studies checked, an unresolved V gene accounts for under half, and the remainder has no known explanation. In this sample the table shows approximately 120,000 clones, about 92% of which occur a single time. The ten top clones hold approximately 1% of the sample. The sequenced sample was peripheral blood, obtained on day 0 of AZD1222 vaccination. These receptors originate from an adult in good health.

The J gene is TRBJ1-1, the V gene TRBV5-6; 7 nucleotides match TRBD1. There are 14 residues in the CDR3. The J segment lost 5 bases and the V segment lost 3 bases, leaving 7 bases of the junction unmatched. Germline V CDR1 and CDR2: SGHDT, YYEEEE. In nucleotides, the CDR3 is TGTGCCAGCAGCTCGACAGGGCTGAGGACTGAAGCTTTCTTT. It encodes CASSSTGLRTEAFF.

The chain uses TRBV12-3 or TRBV12-4 and TRBJ1-2; 9 bases are a match to TRBD1. The CDR3 extends over 13 amino acids. The junction had 4 bases not matched to a gene; V was cut back by 6 bases and J by 5 bases. CDR3 nucleotide sequence: TGTGCCAGCAGGCCTGGACAGGGGTATGGCTACACCTTC. Its translation is CASRPGQGYGYTF.

The chain joins TRBV18 to TRBJ1-1; D ambiguous. CDR1 KGHSH and CDR2 LQKENI come from the germline V gene. Between the trimmed V and J ends, which lost 6 bases and 0 bases, there was a span of 11 bases. This CDR3 spans 14 amino acids. CDR3 nucleotides: TGTGCCAGCTCCTCAGGCGTGTTGAACACTGAAGCTTTCTTT. Its protein product is CASSSGVLNTEAFF.

Details on this clone: Distinct nucleotide sequences in the sample also encode this CDR3. The rearrangement joins TRBV7-9 to TRBJ1-1, with D unclear. The CDR3 contains 12 residues. V lost 5 bases, J lost 4 bases, and 8 bases lay in between. CDR1 SEHNR and CDR2 FQNEAQ come from the germline V gene (reference sequence). CDR3: CASSLLGTEAFF. DNA of the CDR3: TGTGCCAGCAGCCTTTTAGGCACTGAAGCTTTCTTT.

This clone occurred once. The CDR3 reads CASSLRPGGGNQPQHF. CDR3 DNA sequence: TGTGCCAGCAGCTTGCGGCCCGGCGGAGGCAATCAGCCCCAGCATTTT. V gene TRBV7-6 combines with J gene TRBJ1-5, with unresolved D. The germline V gene has CDR1 SGHVS and CDR2 FNYEAQ. CDR3 length equals 16 residues. Trimming stripped 3 bases from V and 2 bases from J, with 14 bases between. Full variable domain (rest looked up from reference TRBV7-6 and TRBJ1-5): GAGVSQSPRYKVTKRGQDVALRCDPISGHVSLYWYRQALGQGPEFLTYFNYEAQQDKSGLPNDRFSAERPEGSISTLTIQRTEQRDSAMYRCASSLRPGGGNQPQHFGDGTRLSIL.

This chain uses TRBV24-1 with TRBJ1-3; tentative D call: TRBD1 (5 bases). Germline CDR1 is KGHDR and CDR2 is SFDVKD. V shed 7 bases and J shed 8 bases, with 20 bases lying between them. This CDR3 comprises 15 residues. The CDR3 region is CATSRGRGQRDTIYF. CDR3 DNA sequence: TGTGCCACCAGCCGGGGTAGGGGCCAGCGGGACACCATATATTTT.

This clone was seen only once. The V gene is TRBV10-3, the J gene TRBJ1-6, with 7 bases that match TRBD1. The ends lost 11 bases at V and 0 bases at J; junction bases unmatched: 13. Germline-derived CDR1 and CDR2 are ENHRY and SYGVKD. CDR3 size: 17 residues. As DNA, the CDR3 is TGTGCCTTCCATCGGGACAGCTTGAGCTCCTATAATTCACCCCTCCACTTT. It specifies CAFHRDSLSSYNSPLHF.

This rearrangement joins TRBV3-1 (or the pseudogene TRBV3-2) to TRBJ2-1, with 11 bases aligning to TRBD2. After removal of 4 bases from V and 2 bases from J, the junction contained 4 bases not matched to a gene. Germline CDR1 and CDR2: LGHDT and YNNKEL (reference sequence). This CDR3 is built from 16 residues. CDR3 protein: CASSLLAGGPYNEQFF. For the CDR3, the DNA is TGTGCCAGCAGCCTTCTAGCGGGAGGTCCCTACAATGAGCAGTTCTTC.

The chain combines TRBV12-5 with TRBJ1-5; tentatively, D is TRBD1 (5 bases). CDR1 LGHNT and CDR2 FRNRAP come from the germline V gene. The ends were cut back, 2 bases at V and 3 bases at J, with 17 bases in the middle. The CDR3 runs 17 residues. The CDR3 reads CASGLPPGRGANQPQHF. The CDR3 DNA reads as TGTGCTAGTGGTTTGCCCCCCGGGAGGGGAGCCAATCAGCCCCAGCATTTT. Complete variable domain (other parts from reference TRBV12-5 and TRBJ1-5): DARVTQTPRHKVTEMGQEVTMRCQPILGHNTVFWYRQTMMQGLELLAYFRNRAPLDDSGMPKDRFSAEMPDATLATLKIQPSEPRDSAVYFCASGLPPGRGANQPQHFGDGTRLSIL.

This rearrangement joins TRBV18 to TRBJ2-2; D might be TRBD1 or TRBD2, each matching 6 bases. The CDR3 spans 15 residues. The V end lost 3 bases, the J end lost 5 bases, and 13 bases lay between the germline ends. Germline CDR1 reads KGHSH; CDR2 reads LQKENI. The CDR3 sequence is CASSPGRGRTGELFF. The CDR3 DNA sequence: TGTGCCAGCTCACCCGGACGGGGGCGAACCGGGGAGCTGTTTTTT.

This clone showed up just once. V and J are TRBV24-1 and TRBJ1-6; D gene ambiguous. The CDR3 is 12 residues long. CDR1 KGHDR and CDR2 SFDVKD come from the germline V gene. Trimming shortened V by 3 bases and J by 7 bases, and 3 bases separated the two germline ends. This CDR3 is CATSDTNSPLHF. DNA for the CDR3: TGTGCCACCAGTGATACCAATTCACCCCTCCACTTT.

The chain couples TRBV15 to TRBJ1-3, with 8 bases lining up with TRBD1. Germline V gene lookup returns CDR1 LNHNV and CDR2 YYDKDF (reference sequence). V lost 4 bases and J lost 5; bases outside the gene matches: 4. The CDR3 consists of 14 residues. The CDR3 bases are TGTGCCACCAGCACGGGACAGGTTCGAAACACCATATATTTT. Translation gives CATSTGQVRNTIYF.

This chain joins TRBV2 and TRBJ2-7, with D perhaps being TRBD1 or TRBD2 (5 bases each). The CDR3 sequence is 14 residues long. Trimming cost V 4 bases and J 5 bases, with 15 bases left between them. CDR1 and CDR2 from the germline V gene are SNHLY and FYNNEI. This chain's CDR3 is CASSVERGEDEQYF. The CDR3, as DNA: TGTGCCAGCAGTGTCGAGAGGGGAGAGGACGAGCAGTACTTC. The full variable domain, with the rest looked up from reference TRBV2 and TRBJ2-7, is EPEVTQTPSHQVTQMGQEVILRCVPISNHLYFYWYRQILGQKVEFLVSFYNNEISEKSEIFDDQFSVERPDGSNFTLKIRSTKLEDSAMYFCASSVERGEDEQYFGPGTRLTVT.

This clone was found a few times. The CDR3 DNA is TGTGCCAGCAGCCAAAAGGACAGGGATGGGCAGCCCCAGCATTTT. Translation gives CASSQKDRDGQPQHF. The chain is built from TRBV4-2 and TRBJ1-5, with 8 bases that match TRBD1. V trimming: 2 bases; J trimming: 7 bases; junction bases outside the gene matches: 7. There are 15 residues in the CDR3. The germline V gene has CDR1 LGHNA and CDR2 YNFKEQ.

This clone was counted only a few times. The chain links TRBV6-4 to TRBJ1-2; TRBD1 aligns across 7 bases. Germline V lookup: CDR1 MRHNA, CDR2 SNTAGT. With 6 bases clipped from V and 6 bases from J, the junction kept 10 bases outside the gene matches. The CDR3 has 14 amino acids. The CDR3 DNA reads as TGTGCCAGCAGCGATGGGACAGACAGCGATGGCTACACCTTC. Amino acid sequence: CASSDGTDSDGYTF.

The chain combines TRBV11-2 with TRBJ2-7, with 7 nucleotides matching TRBD1. Germline-derived CDR1 and CDR2 are SGHAT and FQNNGV. V lost 1 base and J lost 6; bases outside the gene matches: 9. This CDR3 is built from 15 residues. CDR3 region: CASSLATGVTGEQYF. In nucleotides, the CDR3 is TGTGCCAGCAGCTTAGCCACAGGGGTAACGGGCGAGCAGTACTTC.

This rearrangement joins TRBV7-9 to TRBJ2-2; the D is unclear. Germline V gene data show CDR1 as SEHNR and CDR2 as FQNEAQ (reference sequence). The CDR3 length is 12 residues. V was trimmed by 1 base and J by 6 bases, leaving 3 bases between them. The CDR3 loop reads CASSLGPGELFF. In DNA, the CDR3 is TGTGCCAGCAGCTTAGGACCCGGGGAGCTGTTTTTT.

The genes are TRBV6-6 and TRBJ1-1; weak D call: TRBD1 (6 bases). Deletions cut 0 bases from V and 10 bases from J, with 15 bases between. Germline V lookup: CDR1 MNHNY, CDR2 SVGAGI (reference sequence). This CDR3 comprises 14 residues. The CDR3 here is CASSYSSGVEGAFF. The CDR3 coding sequence is TGTGCCAGCAGTTACTCGTCAGGGGTAGAGGGAGCTTTCTTT.

In this sample, this clone turned up once. Compared with germline, one end of the junction differs, possibly owing to a read error. Distinct nucleotide sequences in the sample also encode this CDR3. The chain uses TRBV11-1 and TRBJ2-1; 10 nucleotides agree with TRBD1. This CDR3 has 15 residues. Germline loops: CDR1 SGHAT, CDR2 FQDESV (reference sequence). CDR3 residues: CASSFRDRGSDEQFF. The CDR3 nucleotides read TGTGCTAGCAGCTTCCGGGACAGGGGCTCCGATGAGCAGTTCTTC.

The chain uses TRBV30 and TRBJ1-5; D not certain. V lost 3 bases and J 3 bases, leaving 6 bases between the germline ends. Germline CDR1 and CDR2: GTSNPN and SVGIG (reference sequence). This CDR3 contains 12 residues. The CDR3 is CAWSEYNQPQHF. CDR3 nucleotides: TGTGCCTGGAGCGAATACAATCAGCCCCAGCATTTT.

The gene calls are TRBV5-6 and TRBJ2-2; D gene unclear. The ends were cut back, 1 base at V and 4 bases at J, with 11 bases in the middle. The germline V gene has CDR1 SGHDT and CDR2 YYEEEE. This CDR3 has 15 amino acids. CDR3 DNA sequence: TGTGCCAGCAGCTTGTTTATAAGGGTCACCGGGGAGCTGTTTTTT. Its protein is CASSLFIRVTGELFF.

This chain uses TRBV6-6 with TRBJ1-6, with D possibly matching TRBD1 (5 bases). CDR1 MNHNY and CDR2 SVGAGI come from the germline V gene (reference sequence). This CDR3 is 12 amino acids long. The DNA of the CDR3 is TGTGCTATAAAGGAGGGGAATTCACCCCTCCACTTT. This codes for CAIKEGNSPLHF.

V is TRBV4-2 and J is TRBJ2-7; no definite D call. With 0 bases removed from V and 1 base from J, the gap between germline ends came to 13 bases. In germline, CDR1 is LGHNA, CDR2 YNFKEQ. The CDR3 has 16 residues. CDR3 sequence: CASSQDTGSGSYEQYF. The CDR3 DNA is TGTGCCAGCAGCCAAGATACCGGCTCCGGTTCCTACGAGCAGTACTTC.

The chain is built from TRBV10-3 and TRBJ1-2; 8 bases agree with TRBD1. This CDR3 spans 13 amino acids. Germline V gene data show CDR1 as ENHRY and CDR2 as SYGVKD. V gave up 4 bases and J gave up 2 bases; unmatched junction bases: 0. The CDR3 region is CAISGQGNYGYTF. In nucleotides, the CDR3 is TGTGCCATCAGTGGACAGGGGAACTATGGCTACACCTTC.

The rearrangement joins TRBV6-5 to TRBJ2-7, with D tentatively TRBD1 (6 bases). V lost 6 bases and J 4 bases, leaving 19 bases between the germline ends. The CDR3 is 15 amino acids. The germline gives CDR1 MNHEY, CDR2 SVGAGI. CDR3 in DNA: TGTGCCAGCAGCTACGCCAGGGGCGCGTCGTACGAGCAGTACTTC. Its translation is CASSYARGASYEQYF.

V usage is TRBV19 and J usage is TRBJ1-5; 7 bases map to TRBD1. The length of the CDR3 is 13 residues. Germline values: CDR1 LNHDA, CDR2 SQIVND (reference sequence). The ends lost 5 bases at V and 9 bases at J; junction bases unmatched: 7. The CDR3 sequence is CASSFQGGRPQHF. DNA for the CDR3: TGTGCCAGTAGTTTCCAGGGGGGTCGGCCCCAGCATTTT.

The DNA for the CDR3 is TGTGCCAGTAGTACAACGCCGGGACAGGGGTCCTATGGCTACACCTTC. It yields the protein CASSTTPGQGSYGYTF. V gene TRBV19 combines with J gene TRBJ1-2; TRBD1 aligns across 10 bases. The ends lost 4 bases at V and 4 bases at J; junction bases unmatched: 9. The germline gives CDR1 LNHDA, CDR2 SQIVND (reference sequence). This CDR3 spans 16 amino acids.

This clone occurred once. The chain couples TRBV5-1 to TRBJ2-1, with TRBD1 identical over 7 bases. The CDR3 runs 14 residues. Germline V gives CDR1 SGHRS, CDR2 YFSETQ. The trim removed 4 bases at V and 0 bases at J, leaving 1 base unmatched. The CDR3 region has the DNA TGCGCCAGCAGCCGGACAGGCTCCTACAATGAGCAGTTCTTC. Protein sequence: CASSRTGSYNEQFF.

The chain uses TRBV3-1 (or the pseudogene TRBV3-2) and TRBJ1-2; tentative D call: TRBD1 (5 bases). Looked up from germline, CDR1 is LGHDT and CDR2 is YNNKEL (reference sequence). CDR3 size: 14 residues. V dropped 5 bases and J dropped 5 bases, with 15 bases sitting between them. This chain's CDR3 is CASSNVGQPYGYTF. CDR3 nucleotides: TGTGCCAGCAGCAACGTGGGGCAGCCGTATGGCTACACCTTC.

The chain is built from TRBV27 and TRBJ1-1; 9 positions agree with TRBD1. V was clipped by 3 bases and J by 5 bases; unmatched bases: 4. Germline V gene sequence: CDR1 MNHEY, CDR2 SMNVEV (reference sequence). The length of the CDR3 is 14 residues. CDR3 DNA: TGTGCCAGCAGTTTCGGGACAGGGAGAACTGAAGCTTTCTTT. Protein: CASSFGTGRTEAFF.